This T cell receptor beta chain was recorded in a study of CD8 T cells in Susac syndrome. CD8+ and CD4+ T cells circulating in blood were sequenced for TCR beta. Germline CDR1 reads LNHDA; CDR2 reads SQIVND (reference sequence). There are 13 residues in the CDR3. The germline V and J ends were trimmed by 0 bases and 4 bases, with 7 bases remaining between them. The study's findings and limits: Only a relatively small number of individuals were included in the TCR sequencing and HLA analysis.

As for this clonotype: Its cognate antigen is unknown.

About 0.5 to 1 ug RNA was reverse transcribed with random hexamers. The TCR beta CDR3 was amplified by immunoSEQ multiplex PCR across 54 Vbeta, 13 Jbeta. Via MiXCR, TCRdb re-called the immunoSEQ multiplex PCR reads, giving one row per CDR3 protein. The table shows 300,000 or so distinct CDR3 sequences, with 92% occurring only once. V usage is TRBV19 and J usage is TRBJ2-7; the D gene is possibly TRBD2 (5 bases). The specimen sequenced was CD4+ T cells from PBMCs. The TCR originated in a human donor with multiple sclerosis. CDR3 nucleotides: TGTGCCAGTAGTATAGATCGGAGGTACGAGCAGTACTTC. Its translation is CASSIDRRYEQYF.